The count of the clone carrying this TCR beta chain is one. What it binds is not known. There are 13 residues in the CDR3. In germline, CDR1 is SGHTA, CDR2 FQGNSA. Trimming took off 2 bases at V and 7 bases at J, with 11 bases between the two ends. As for time point: baseline pretreatment blood. Treatment described: 15 Gy SBRT to primary tumor, nephrectomy 4 weeks later. The patient's renal cell carcinoma had clear cell pathology. The data belong to a study of radiation and T cells in renal cell carcinoma. Overall study: Nephrectomy followed 15 Gy stereotactic body radiation by 4 weeks. General observations from the study: From baseline, blood top tumor clonotypes peaked at 2 weeks post-radiation.

Here immunoSEQ multiplex PCR was the method, and the copy in TCRdb shows in-frame clones only, minus some. The sample records 100,000 or so clones, 70% to 90% being singletons. V and J are TRBV7-2 and TRBJ1-1; D ambiguous. Sequencing used blood, obtained from a patient whose treatment included radiotherapy and nephrectomy. The sequence was obtained from a man between 45 and 60 years old with renal cell carcinoma. The chain's CDR3 is CASSLTKTSEAFF. The CDR3 DNA is TGTGCCAGCAGCTTAACTAAGACTAGTGAAGCTTTCTTT.